This T cell receptor (beta chain) was found in a study of human T cells and chemical hapten exposure. Stated time point: healthy volunteer bleed at 2 weeks. Whole blood, unfractionated, served as the material for total RNA extraction. Findings and caveats of the study: TCRs at high frequency, those above 1 in 1000, did not change with DPC sensitization.

Library construction involved attaching unique molecular identifiers to individual cDNA molecules, which allowed quantitative, reproducible TCR counting. Original analysis: Samples contained a median of about 100,000 TCRs, with a range of roughly 23,224 to 700,000. TCRdb called the RACE reads again in MiXCR, with one record for every CDR3 protein. TCRdb, not the original authors, processed these V and J calls. This table has some 120,000 distinct CDR3 sequences, approximately 9.1% appearing once. Remarks on this clonotype: Its antigen is not known.

The junction had 3 bases not matched to a gene; V was cut back by 2 bases and J by 1 base. The CDR3 sequence is 15 residues long. Germline V lookup: CDR1 MNHNY, CDR2 SVGAGI (reference sequence). This TCR was recovered from a male donor in good health. Some clones in this sample may be carry-over from other donors' samples. This chain connects TRBV6-6 to TRBJ1-1; 8 bases line up with TRBD1. The material sequenced was whole blood. The CDR3 loop reads CASSYGGQGNTEAFF. The CDR3 bases are TGTGCCAGCAGTTACGGAGGACAGGGGAACACTGAAGCTTTCTTT.